These 8 T cell receptor beta chains were all obtained from the same sample, sequenced in a study of shared clonotypes between healthy human individuals. Positively selected for CCR7, the CD45RO-negative cells used as naive CD8 cells excluded terminally differentiated effector memory CD45RA+ cells. Data came from immunoSEQ multiplex PCR; TCRdb stores just in-frame clones and leaves some out. Altogether about 1.9 million clones are present, 93% being singletons, with the ten largest covering around 1.8%. Sequences were obtained from naive CD8+ T cells from PBMCs. The receptors originated from a man aged 18 to 30 in good health. Some clones in this sample may be carry-over from other donors' samples.

The chain combines TRBV19 with TRBJ2-7, with no clear D. The CDR3 is 15 residues long. CDR1 and CDR2 (germline): LNHDA, SQIVND (reference sequence). Trimming removed 3 bases at V and 6 bases at J, with 18 bases between. CDR3: CASSIALWGSGEQYF. The CDR3 coding sequence is TGTGCCAGTAGTATCGCATTATGGGGTTCAGGCGAGCAGTACTTC.

The chain carries TRBV5-5 and TRBJ2-7; weak D call: TRBD1 (5 bases). The CDR3 consists of 16 residues. V was shortened by 4 bases and J by 2 bases, with 19 bases between the two germline ends. Germline CDR1 and CDR2: SGHKS and YYEKEE (reference sequence). The CDR3 DNA reads as TGTGCCAGCAGCCCTCTGGGGTTAGCAGGGACCTACGAGCAGTACTTC. It encodes CASSPLGLAGTYEQYF.

DNA of the CDR3: TGTGCCAGTAGTATGACAGGGCGAGGGGGCACTGAAGCTTTCTTT. It is translated as CASSMTGRGGTEAFF. The chain combines TRBV19 with TRBJ1-1; 7 bases fit TRBD1. The V segment lost 3 bases and the J segment 4 bases; nucleotides outside the gene matches: 8. The CDR3 consists of 15 residues. The germline CDR1 and CDR2 sequences are LNHDA and SQIVND (reference sequence).

The chain links TRBV5-5 to TRBJ1-2; tentatively, D is TRBD1 (6 bases). Trimming shortened V by 4 bases and J by 0 bases, and 7 bases separated the two germline ends. Per germline, CDR1 SGHKS and CDR2 YYEKEE (reference sequence). The CDR3 loop spans 13 amino acids. CDR3 loop: CASSAGANYGYTF. The CDR3 DNA follows: TGTGCCAGCAGCGCAGGGGCTAACTATGGCTACACCTTC.

The J gene is TRBJ2-1, the V gene TRBV13; 10 bases map to TRBD1. The junction had 5 bases not matched to a gene; V was cut back by 5 bases and J by 7 bases. This CDR3 region has 14 residues. Germline V CDR1 and CDR2: PRHDT, FYEKMQ (reference sequence). For the CDR3, the DNA is TGTGCCAGCAGCCCGAGACAGGGGGCGAATGAGCAGTTCTTC. Translating it yields CASSPRQGANEQFF.

The chain joins TRBV11-2 to TRBJ2-7; no clear D. Trimming took off 1 base at V and 4 bases at J, with 8 bases between the two ends. Germline loops: CDR1 SGHAT, CDR2 FQNNGV. This CDR3 has 13 residues. CDR3 in DNA: TGTGCCAGCAGCTTAGTCGGCCTGTACGAGCAGTACTTC. It specifies CASSLVGLYEQYF.

This clone showed up just once. This chain uses TRBV20-1 with TRBJ2-1; D is unresolved. This CDR3 is built from 11 residues. CDR1 is DFQATT, CDR2 SNEGSKA, per germline (reference sequence). The DNA for the CDR3 is TGCACCGCCGGTGGGAACAATGAGCAGTTCTTC. Protein: CTAGGNNEQFF.

V usage is TRBV27 and J usage is TRBJ2-7; the D gene is possibly TRBD2 (7 bases). V lost 5 bases, J lost 5 bases, and 19 bases lay in between. Germline V lookup: CDR1 MNHEY, CDR2 SMNVEV (reference sequence). The CDR3 loop spans 15 amino acids. CDR3 sequence reads: CASSPSLGGTNEQYF. The CDR3, as DNA: TGTGCCAGCAGTCCGAGTTTAGGGGGGACTAACGAGCAGTACTTC.